This TCR beta chain came from a study of T cell responses to AZD1222 COVID-19 vaccine. With 4 bases removed from V and 8 bases from J, the gap between germline ends came to 18 bases. The CDR3 extends over 15 amino acids. Germline CDR1 reads LGHNA; CDR2 reads YSLEER. Produced via immunoSEQ multiplex PCR; TCRdb's table is partial and in-frame only. The sample comprises roughly 150,000 clones, 90% of which are singletons, and about 2% rests with the top ten. The gene calls are TRBV4-3 and TRBJ1-3; no clear D. The sample here was peripheral blood, taken on day 0 of AZD1222 vaccination. This TCR came from an adult in good health. The DNA for the CDR3 is TGCGCCAGCAGCCCAAGAGCGGGAAAATCGGACACCATATATTTT. Amino acids: CASSPRAGKSDTIYF.